One and the same sample provided the 14 T cell receptor beta chains below, sequenced in a study of blood T cell repertoires in COVID-19. Some clones are missing from TCRdb's copy, which holds only in-frame ones; the method was immunoSEQ multiplex PCR. Counted here are 250,000 to 350,000 clones, roughly nine tenths occurring once; the ten biggest clones make up under 8%. Source material: peripheral blood. These receptors originate from a man aged 18-30 years who had recovered from COVID-19.

The chain couples TRBV3-1 (or the pseudogene TRBV3-2) to TRBJ1-1; 8 nucleotides match TRBD1. V lost 7 bases to trimming and J lost 7 bases; unmatched junction nucleotides: 11. This CDR3 comprises 14 residues. Germline V gene data show CDR1 as LGHDT and CDR2 as YNNKEL (reference sequence). The CDR3 bases are TGTGCCAGCACCTCCGGGACAGGTTCGTTTGAAGCTTTCTTT. It yields the protein CASTSGTGSFEAFF.

This clone appeared once. The V gene is TRBV10-3, the J gene TRBJ1-1; 7 bases are a match to TRBD1. This CDR3 is 13 amino acids long. Germline loops: CDR1 ENHRY, CDR2 SYGVKD. Trimming took 6 bases from V and 6 from J; bases not matched to a gene: 7. In DNA, the CDR3 is TGTGCCATCAGCCCACAGGGGTGGGCTGAAGCTTTCTTT. Protein product: CAISPQGWAEAFF.

V and J are TRBV20-1 and TRBJ2-3; D is unresolved. Germline V CDR1 and CDR2: DFQATT, SNEGSKA (reference sequence). Trimming took off 6 bases at V and 6 bases at J, with 7 bases between the two ends. This CDR3 has 10 amino acids. The CDR3, as DNA: TGCAGTGCCAAGAGGGATACGCAGTATTTT. Translation gives CSAKRDTQYF.

The V gene is TRBV21-1, the J gene TRBJ2-3; no DNA check was done on the table's D call, TRBD2. TRBV21-1 corresponds to a pseudogene. This CDR3 has 17 residues. CDR3 DNA sequence: TGTGCCAGCAGCCTCGGACTAGCGGGGACCCTTGGAGATACGCAGTATTTT. This gives the protein CASSLGLAGTLGDTQYF.

The chain joins TRBV2 to TRBJ2-1; 9 nucleotides line up with TRBD2. Germline values: CDR1 SNHLY, CDR2 FYNNEI. V lost 3 bases to trimming and J lost 3 bases; unmatched junction nucleotides: 6. This CDR3 comprises 16 residues. In DNA form, the CDR3 reads TGTGCCAGCAGTGAGCGGCTAGCGGGATTCTACAATGAGCAGTTCTTC. Translated: CASSERLAGFYNEQFF.

The chain is built from TRBV18 and TRBJ1-6, with D possibly being TRBD1 (5 bases). This CDR3 comprises 15 residues. Germline-derived CDR1 and CDR2 are KGHSH and LQKENI. V shed 2 bases and J shed 5 bases, with 10 bases lying between them. CDR3: CASSPKKGNNSPLHF. DNA of the CDR3: TGTGCCAGCTCACCAAAAAAGGGGAATAATTCACCCCTCCACTTT.

The chain couples TRBV6-5 to TRBJ1-6, with 7 nucleotides matching TRBD1. With V trimmed by 6 bases and J by 7 bases, 9 bases remained unmatched. The germline V gene has CDR1 MNHEY and CDR2 SVGAGI. The CDR3 runs 15 residues. CDR3 coding DNA: TGTGCCAGCAGCCTACAGGGGCTTGGGAATTCACCCCTCCACTTT. It codes for CASSLQGLGNSPLHF.

The chain uses TRBV30 and TRBJ1-1; 7 positions agree with TRBD1. The germline gives CDR1 GTSNPN, CDR2 SVGIG (reference sequence). V trimming: 5 bases; J trimming: 4 bases; junction bases outside the gene matches: 10. The CDR3 runs 14 residues. In DNA, the CDR3 is TGTGCCTGGGGGGGGACAGTCCTGGGCACTGAAGCTTTCTTT. It yields the protein CAWGGTVLGTEAFF.

This chain connects TRBV10-3 to TRBJ1-2, with 9 bases identical to TRBD1. The CDR3 covers 14 residues. Germline CDR1 ENHRY, CDR2 SYGVKD. Unmatched junction bases numbered 6, after V lost 6 bases and J lost 4 bases. CDR3 sequence (DNA): TGTGCCATCAGGCCCGGACAGGGGATCTATGGCTACACCTTC. It encodes CAIRPGQGIYGYTF.

J is TRBJ1-1 and V is TRBV9, with D tentatively TRBD1 (6 bases). V gave up 3 bases and J gave up 3 bases, with 12 bases separating them. This CDR3 is 14 amino acids long. The germline CDR1 and CDR2 sequences are SGDLS and YYNGEE. The CDR3, as DNA: TGTGCCAGCAGCGACGGGCCAGGGGACACTGAAGCTTTCTTT. This codes for CASSDGPGDTEAFF.

This chain uses TRBV5-1 with TRBJ2-1, with a tentative D call TRBD2 (6 bases). Germline CDR1 reads SGHRS; CDR2 reads YFSETQ. The V gene lost 1 base and the J gene lost 7 bases, with 12 bases spanning the gap. CDR3 length: 14 amino acids. This CDR3 reads CASSLYTGANEQFF. The DNA of the CDR3 is TGCGCCAGCAGCTTGTATACGGGAGCTAATGAGCAGTTCTTC.

This chain connects TRBV28 to TRBJ2-3; 7 bases agree with TRBD1. The CDR3 has 17 amino acids. J was trimmed by 6 bases and V by 2 bases; bases with no gene match: 14. Germline V CDR1 and CDR2: MDHEN, SYDVKM. CDR3 amino acids: CASSLAPGGPWVDTQYF. In DNA, the CDR3 is TGTGCCAGCAGTTTAGCTCCAGGGGGTCCCTGGGTGGATACGCAGTATTTT.

In DNA, the CDR3 is TGTGCCAGCAGTTTAATTGCGGATCAGCCCCAGCATTTT. Amino acids: CASSLIADQPQHF. This chain joins TRBV27 and TRBJ1-5; D is uncertain. Germline V gene sequence: CDR1 MNHEY, CDR2 SMNVEV (reference sequence). The CDR3 loop spans 13 amino acids. V lost 2 bases to trimming and J lost 5 bases, with 7 bases between them.

V usage is TRBV19 and J usage is TRBJ1-1; TRBD1 agrees at 7 bases. V lost 3 bases, J lost 3 bases, and 4 bases stayed unmatched. The germline V gene encodes CDR1 LNHDA and CDR2 SQIVND (reference sequence). This CDR3 has 14 residues. The CDR3 DNA follows: TGTGCCAGTAGTATGAGACAGGGTTACACTGAAGCTTTCTTT. Protein: CASSMRQGYTEAFF.